This T cell receptor (beta chain) emerged from a study of cytomegalovirus exposure and HLA in healthy donors. The PCR employed 60 Vbeta primers together with 13 Jbeta primers. The method was immunoSEQ multiplex PCR; TCRdb's version includes in-frame clones alone and lacks a portion of them. The sample contains around 130,000 clones, around four fifths of which appear only once. V gave up 7 bases and J gave up 1 base, with 4 bases separating them. The CDR3 runs to 12 residues. Germline CDR1 reads MDHEN; CDR2 reads SYDVKM. This clone has a single count. The sample taken for sequencing was PBMCs. The genes are TRBV28 and TRBJ2-2; D is uncertain. This TCR derives from a boy aged 2 to 10 in good health and CMV-seronegative. This chain's CDR3 is CASTENTGELFF. The CDR3 nucleotides are TGTGCCAGCACAGAGAACACCGGGGAGCTGTTTTTT.